This T cell receptor (beta chain) stems from a study of blood T cell repertoires in COVID-19. Study at large: Acute and convalescent COVID-19 specimens originated in the United States, Italy and Spain. Sample material is recorded as cDNA or gDNA derived from T cells, B-cell-depleted T cells, or PBMCs.

Original processing methods: Amplification of reference gene primers was used by the study to estimate nucleated cell counts. The assay was immunoSEQ multiplex PCR, and TCRdb's table has in-frame clones only and misses some. Clone size and the V and J calls come from that table; the DNA yielded D and trimming. The data hold 40,000 to 50,000 clones, with roughly four fifths observed a single time. V was pared by 3 bases and J by 4 bases, with 13 bases of the junction left unmatched. The CDR3 spans 17 residues. The V gene's germline CDR1 is MNHEY and CDR2 SMNVEV (reference sequence). Sequenced input: peripheral blood. The chain links TRBV27 to TRBJ2-7, with TRBD1 matching over 9 bases. The TCR originated in an older woman with acute or convalescent COVID-19. The CDR3 loop is CASSFWDRVYGKYEQYF. For the CDR3, the DNA is TGTGCCAGCAGTTTTTGGGACAGGGTCTATGGGAAATACGAGCAGTACTTC.